This T cell receptor beta chain appears in the sequencing data of a study of cytomegalovirus exposure and HLA in healthy donors. Overall study context: There were 300 to 400 genotyped donors. Of these, 81% fell in the genetic ancestry cluster associated with self-reported Caucasian donors. Whole-study findings and limits: The study dropped some indistinguishable V segments, TRBV6-2 and TRBV6-3 among them. The study recorded 160 or so TCR beta chains that were cytomegalovirus-associated. Reported findings show TCR beta sequences accurately forecast HLA-A and HLA-B alleles in most subjects.

The CDR3 has 17 amino acids. Trimming cost V 0 bases and J 1 base; bases outside gene matches: 9. The germline V gene encodes CDR1 SGHRS and CDR2 YFSETQ. Turning to this clone: Its target is unknown.

PCR used 60 Vbeta primers and 13 Jbeta primers. Sequencing used immunoSEQ multiplex PCR; TCRdb keeps in-frame clones, though not all of them. Its listing shows some 150,000 clones. This sequence originates from a woman aged 18-29 years in good health and CMV-seropositive. The sample comprised PBMCs. V usage is TRBV5-1 and J usage is TRBJ1-1, with 7 bases matching TRBD1. CDR3 nucleotide sequence: TGCGCCAGCAGCTTGGCCCCCTGGACAGGTCCGAACACTGAAGCTTTCTTT. Residues: CASSLAPWTGPNTEAFF.